Following are 4 T cell receptor beta chains from one sample sequenced in a study of blood T cell repertoires in COVID-19. The protocol was immunoSEQ multiplex PCR, while the TCRdb copy is restricted to in-frame clones and leaves out a portion. The sample has 170,000 or so clones; about 80% are singletons. Sequenced input: peripheral blood. These receptors originate from a man in his 70s with active or convalescent COVID-19.

Only one count was recorded for this clone. The V call is TRBV20-1, the J call TRBJ1-5; D remains ambiguous. Germline CDR1 and CDR2: DFQATT and SNEGSKA (reference sequence). The V end was cut by 5 bases, the J end by 5 bases, with 4 bases between. The CDR3 extends over 10 amino acids. The CDR3 DNA is TGCAGTGCTGTATATCAGCCCCAGCATTTT. Encoded protein: CSAVYQPQHF.

The chain joins TRBV5-1 to TRBJ1-2; D is perhaps TRBD1 (6 bases). V lost 0 bases to trimming and J lost 3 bases, with 9 bases between them. CDR3 size: 14 residues. The germline CDR1 and CDR2 sequences are SGHRS and YFSETQ. The chain's CDR3 is CASSLGQAYYGYTF. The CDR3 DNA sequence: TGCGCCAGCAGCTTGGGACAGGCTTACTATGGCTACACCTTC.

The rearrangement links TRBV3-1 (or the pseudogene TRBV3-2) to TRBJ2-3; 10 nucleotides line up with TRBD2. The CDR3 is made up of 17 amino acids. Germline V gene lookup returns CDR1 LGHDT and CDR2 YNNKEL (reference sequence). Unmatched junction bases numbered 5, after V lost 0 bases and J lost 2 bases. The CDR3 reads CASSQEKLAGFTDTQYF. In DNA form, the CDR3 reads TGTGCCAGCAGCCAAGAAAAACTAGCGGGGTTCACAGATACGCAGTATTTT.

The chain couples TRBV5-4 to TRBJ2-3, with 8 positions matching TRBD1. In germline, CDR1 is SGHNT, CDR2 YYREEE (reference sequence). The junction had 7 bases not matched to a gene; V was cut back by 1 base and J by 3 bases. This CDR3 spans 16 amino acids. This CDR3 reads CASSLKAGGVTDTQYF. The DNA of the CDR3 is TGTGCCAGCAGCTTGAAGGCAGGGGGCGTAACAGATACGCAGTATTTT. The full variable domain, rest sourced from reference TRBV5-4 and TRBJ2-3, is ETGVTQSPTHLIKTRGQQVTLRCSSQSGHNTVSWYQQALGQGPQFIFQYYREEENGRGNFPPRFSGLQFPNYSSELNVNALELDDSALYLCASSLKAGGVTDTQYFGPGTRLTVL.